This TCR beta chain was captured by sequencing in a study of T cell repertoires in cytomegalovirus infection. For the study at large: Through public TCR beta signatures, both CMV infection and matching HLA type were indicated. Overall study findings and caveats: HLA-C-restricted TCR beta clonotypes specific for CMV led the ex vivo response.

Details on this clonotype: Its cognate antigen is unknown.

TCRdb reprocessed the reads with MiXCR, giving one entry per CDR3 protein. This sample carries 200,000 to 300,000 distinct CDR3 sequences, approximately 10% of them seen once, and the ten largest clones take around 15%. V was cut by 1 base and J by 7 bases, with 14 bases left in between. Germline loops: CDR1 SNHLY, CDR2 FYNNEI. CDR3 length: 15 amino acids. The source of this sequence is a human donor in good health (CMV status not recorded). Some clones in this sample may be carry-over from other donors' samples. Sequenced: PBMCs. V usage is TRBV2 and J usage is TRBJ1-5; D is unclear. The CDR3 nucleotides read TGTGCCAGCAGTGAAGTGTTGTGGGGTGGACAGCCCCAGCATTTT. Translation: CASSEVLWGGQPQHF.